One sample yielded the 20 T cell receptor beta chains listed below, sequenced in a study of radiation and T cells in renal cell carcinoma. The method was immunoSEQ multiplex PCR; TCRdb's version includes in-frame clones alone and lacks a portion of them. There are 100,000 to 150,000 clones in the sample; around 81% occur only once, and 4.5% to 7% lies in the top ten. The time point is: blood 2 weeks post-SBRT. Treatment specified: 15 Gy SBRT to primary tumor, nephrectomy 4 weeks later. Sequencing was performed on blood, taken from a patient whose treatment included radiotherapy and nephrectomy. Receptors were obtained from a middle-aged man with renal cell carcinoma.

This clone was picked up one time. The chain combines TRBV30 with TRBJ2-1, with a possible D match to TRBD2 (6 bases). The CDR3 totals 16 residues. Germline assignment: CDR1 GTSNPN and CDR2 SVGIG (reference sequence). The V end was cut by 4 bases, the J end by 7 bases, with 23 bases between. CDR3 in amino acids: CAWKSLGGNERNEQFF. The CDR3 DNA follows: TGTGCCTGGAAATCACTCGGGGGAAACGAAAGGAATGAGCAGTTCTTC.

The rearrangement uses TRBV27 and TRBJ1-2; the match to TRBD1 covers 9 bases. The CDR3 sequence is 17 residues long. V was clipped by 5 bases and J by 8 bases; unmatched bases: 18. Germline CDR1 reads MNHEY; CDR2 reads SMNVEV (reference sequence). The CDR3 DNA is TGTGCCAGCAGTGGGACAGGGAATCCTGCCTTGTCTGGCGGCTACACCTTC. This codes for CASSGTGNPALSGGYTF.

In this sample, this clone turned up a few times. This rearrangement joins TRBV9 to TRBJ1-1, with D possibly TRBD1 on 5 matching bases. Germline values: CDR1 SGDLS, CDR2 YYNGEE. The V and J ends lost 4 bases and 4 bases respectively, with 14 bases between them. This CDR3 is 14 amino acids long. For the CDR3, the DNA is TGTGCCAGCAGCCCACACATTGGGGGCACTGAAGCTTTCTTT. Its protein product is CASSPHIGGTEAFF.

This rearrangement joins TRBV7-9 to TRBJ2-7, with D uncertain. Trimming shortened V by 1 base and J by 0 bases, and 10 bases separated the two germline ends. Germline V gene data show CDR1 as SEHNR and CDR2 as FQNEAQ (reference sequence). This CDR3 has 15 amino acids. As DNA, the CDR3 is TGTGCCAGCAGCTTAGAGGTCGACGGCTCCTACGAGCAGTACTTC. Amino acid sequence: CASSLEVDGSYEQYF.

The chain is built from TRBV10-3 and TRBJ1-2, with D possibly matching TRBD1 (6 bases). The V gene lost 6 bases and the J gene lost 8 bases, with 16 bases spanning the gap. This CDR3 is 13 amino acids long. The germline V gene encodes CDR1 ENHRY and CDR2 SYGVKD. The CDR3 region is CAISLQGLWGYTF. CDR3 coding DNA: TGTGCCATCAGCTTACAGGGTCTGTGGGGCTACACCTTC.

This clone was detected ten times or more. The same CDR3 arises from other DNA sequences in this sample as well. The gene calls are TRBV18 and TRBJ1-2; D uncertain. The CDR3 loop spans 15 amino acids. The ends were cut back, 0 bases at V and 0 bases at J, with 8 bases in the middle. Germline V CDR1 and CDR2: KGHSH, LQKENI. CDR3 nucleotides: TGTGCCAGCTCACCACCGGCGGGGACTAACTATGGCTACACCTTC. This encodes CASSPPAGTNYGYTF.

The genes are TRBV5-1 and TRBJ2-7; D may be TRBD2 (6 bases). Germline values: CDR1 SGHRS, CDR2 YFSETQ. V was trimmed by 4 bases and J by 0 bases, leaving 14 bases between them. CDR3 length: 15 amino acids. The CDR3 DNA sequence: TGCGCCAGCAGCGGGAGCGGGCTCCGCTCCTACGAGCAGTACTTC. Translated: CASSGSGLRSYEQYF.

The CDR3 DNA reads as TGTGCCAGCAGCTTAGTTGGGGGACAAGGCTCTGGGGCCAACGTCCTGACTTTC. Its translation is CASSLVGGQGSGANVLTF. The rearrangement links TRBV7-9 to TRBJ2-6, with a tentative D call TRBD1 (6 bases). V lost 1 base and J lost 0, with 13 bases in between. The CDR3 has 18 residues. Germline V lookup: CDR1 SEHNR, CDR2 FQNEAQ (reference sequence).

The chain employs TRBV4-1 and TRBJ2-7; maybe TRBD1 (5 bases). CDR3 length: 16 amino acids. Trimming took 1 base from V and 6 from J, leaving 19 bases between them. CDR1 MGHRA and CDR2 YSYEKL come from the germline V gene. CDR3 amino acids: CASSQVSKAGNGEQYF. CDR3 nucleotide sequence: TGCGCCAGCAGCCAAGTGAGCAAGGCAGGGAACGGCGAGCAGTACTTC.

This chain links TRBV5-1 with TRBJ2-1, with D possibly TRBD2 on 6 matching bases. V dropped 4 bases and J dropped 7 bases, with 18 bases sitting between them. This CDR3 comprises 15 residues. CDR1 is SGHRS, CDR2 YFSETQ, per germline. The CDR3 loop is CASSLGGRAENEQFF. The CDR3 DNA follows: TGCGCCAGCAGCCTGGGAGGTAGGGCCGAAAATGAGCAGTTCTTC. The whole variable domain, remainder taken from reference TRBV5-1 and TRBJ2-1, is KAGVTQTPRYLIKTRGQQVTLSCSPISGHRSVSWYQQTPGQGLQFLFEYFSETQRNKGNFPGRFSGRQFSNSRSEMNVSTLELGDSALYLCASSLGGRAENEQFFGPGTRLTVL.

CDR3 residues: CASIQSGDPRPQHF. As DNA, the CDR3 is TGTGCCAGCATACAATCCGGGGACCCTAGACCCCAGCATTTT. V and J are TRBV28 and TRBJ1-5; a weak D match, TRBD1 (5 bases). V dropped 7 bases and J dropped 10 bases, with 20 bases sitting between them. The CDR3 contains 14 residues. The germline V gene has CDR1 MDHEN and CDR2 SYDVKM.

DNA of the CDR3: TGCGCCAGCGCAAATTCGGGACAGGGTTATGAAAAACTGTTTTTT. Its protein is CASANSGQGYEKLFF. The chain recombines TRBV5-1 with TRBJ1-4, with 9 bases lining up with TRBD1. Trimming took 7 bases from V and 6 from J; bases not matched to a gene: 10. The CDR3 contains 15 residues. The germline V gene encodes CDR1 SGHRS and CDR2 YFSETQ.

This chain uses TRBV19 with TRBJ2-1, with D uncertain. V was cut by 4 bases and J by 15 bases, with 13 bases left in between. This CDR3 region has 11 residues. CDR1 LNHDA and CDR2 SQIVND come from the germline V gene (reference sequence). CDR3 amino acids: CASSRGLSRFF. Here the CDR3 DNA reads TGTGCCAGTAGTAGGGGTTTGAGCCGGTTCTTC.

This clone was seen a single time. CDR3 sequence reads: CAWSVGRGSGELFF. In nucleotides, the CDR3 is TGTGCCTGGAGTGTAGGCAGGGGGTCCGGGGAGCTGTTTTTT. The genes are TRBV30 and TRBJ2-2, with 7 bases lining up with TRBD1. The CDR3 spans 14 residues. CDR1 is GTSNPN and CDR2 is SVGIG in the germline V gene (reference sequence). The V segment lost 0 bases and the J segment 6 bases; nucleotides outside the gene matches: 4.

The rearrangement joins TRBV6-5 to TRBJ2-1; 12 bases align to TRBD2. This CDR3 has 15 residues. The germline V gene has CDR1 MNHEY and CDR2 SVGAGI. With V trimmed by 5 bases and J by 7 bases, 6 bases remained unmatched. CDR3 nucleotides: TGTGCCAGCAGTAAACTAGCGGGAGGTTTAAATGAGCAGTTCTTC. As protein: CASSKLAGGLNEQFF.

V usage is TRBV2 and J usage is TRBJ2-5; no reliable D call. CDR3 size: 12 residues. V gave up 6 bases and J gave up 0 bases, with 5 bases separating them. Germline lookup yields CDR1 SNHLY and CDR2 FYNNEI. The CDR3 DNA reads TGTGCCAGCAGGACCCACCAAGAGACCCAGTACTTC. It translates to CASRTHQETQYF.

The chain joins TRBV6-4 to TRBJ2-7; the D gene is possibly TRBD1 (6 bases). V lost 4 bases to trimming and J lost 2 bases, with 12 bases between them. The CDR3 is made up of 14 amino acids. The germline gives CDR1 MRHNA, CDR2 SNTAGT. CDR3 sequence reads: CASSVLDRTYEQYF. For the CDR3, the DNA is TGTGCCAGCAGTGTTTTGGACAGAACCTACGAGCAGTACTTC.

The CDR3 nucleotides are TGTGCCAGCAGCTTACTGTTGCGGACTAGCGCCTCCTACGAGCAGTACTTC. Translation: CASSLLLRTSASYEQYF. This sequence joins TRBV5-8 and TRBJ2-7; 9 bases agree with TRBD2. V dropped 2 bases and J dropped 0; count of bases not matched to a gene: 9. The CDR3 is made up of 17 amino acids. From germline, CDR1 is SGHTS and CDR2 YDEGEE.

This clone was seen a handful of times. The chain is built from TRBV19 and TRBJ2-5; D is ambiguous. This CDR3 spans 13 amino acids. V was shortened by 4 bases and J by 2 bases, with 8 bases between the two germline ends. Per the germline V gene, CDR1 is LNHDA and CDR2 is SQIVND (reference sequence). The CDR3 protein is CASSRSLQETQYF. In DNA form, the CDR3 reads TGTGCCAGTAGTAGAAGCTTACAAGAGACCCAGTACTTC.

This clone was seen a single time. The rearrangement links TRBV2 to TRBJ1-4, with TRBD1 matching 10 bases. The germline V gene encodes CDR1 SNHLY and CDR2 FYNNEI. This CDR3 is built from 17 residues. The J segment lost 1 base and the V segment lost 6 bases, leaving 8 bases of the junction unmatched. Here the CDR3 reads CASSTGQGVGTNEKLFF. In DNA form, the CDR3 reads TGTGCCAGCAGCACCGGACAGGGGGTTGGAACTAATGAAAAACTGTTTTTT. Variable domain in full (rest from reference TRBV2 and TRBJ1-4): EPEVTQTPSHQVTQMGQEVILRCVPISNHLYFYWYRQILGQKVEFLVSFYNNEISEKSEIFDDQFSVERPDGSNFTLKIRSTKLEDSAMYFCASSTGQGVGTNEKLFFGSGTQLSVL.